What follows describes a single T cell receptor beta chain. No antigen is known for it. Sequencing was performed with immunoSEQ multiplex PCR; in TCRdb, only in-frame clones are kept and a portion is missing. Of 65,000 to 95,000 clones listed, approximately 94% are singletons. The data are from a study of OX40 agonist ivuxolimab in advanced cancers. About the study: Participants could have had prior anti-PD-1, anti-PD-L1 or anti-CTLA-4 therapy, and around 43% had some.

Broader study findings: Nonresponders included some who also had low normalized T-cell clonal expansion.

CDR1 is SGHVS and CDR2 is FQNEAQ in the germline V gene. Trimming shortened V by 1 base and J by 2 bases, and 6 bases separated the two germline ends. The CDR3 is 13 amino acids. The sample in question was CD4+ or CD8+ T cells sorted from blood, obtained in a trial of the OX40 agonist ivuxolimab. This rearrangement joins TRBV7-8 to TRBJ2-7; no definite D call. The sequence was obtained from an adult with an advanced solid tumor such as melanoma, head and neck, liver or kidney cancer. For the CDR3, the DNA is TGTGCCAGCAGCTTAGGATACACCTACGAGCAGTACTTC. It encodes CASSLGYTYEQYF.